Listed below are T cell receptor beta chains from one sample, sequenced in a study of graft-versus-host responses after intestinal transplantation. TCRdb's copy holds only in-frame clones and misses some; the assay was immunoSEQ multiplex PCR. This sample has about 39,000 clones; roughly 86% occur once, and the top ten carry approximately 7.1%. The material sequenced was PBMCs, taken 260 to 270 days after transplant. These receptors were taken from a human patient who received an intestinal transplant, so some T cells may come from the graft donor. Both conserved end residues are part of each CDR3. A D gene is named only where the DNA matches it firmly. Clone size appears in some rows only: once, few, many, or a class for an expanded clone.

v_gene	j_gene	d_gene	abundance	CDR3aa	CDR3nt
TRBV7-2	TRBJ2-7	NA	once	CASSTTRGLIYEQYF	TGTGCCAGCAGCACTACACGGGGACTTATCTACGAGCAGTACTTC
TRBV2	TRBJ2-5	NA	once	CASSEFQLQETQYF	TGTGCCAGCAGTGAGTTTCAGCTTCAAGAGACCCAGTACTTC
TRBV19	TRBJ1-5	TRBD1	NA	CASSGTGGNQPQHF	TGTGCCAGTAGTGGGACAGGAGGCAATCAGCCCCAGCATTTT
TRBV11-3	TRBJ1-1	TRBD1	NA	CAYQGVGNTEAFF	TGTGCATACCAGGGGGTGGGGAACACTGAAGCTTTCTTT
TRBV5-1	TRBJ2-1	NA	NA	CASSFARRGTYNEQFF	TGCGCCAGCAGCTTCGCCCGCCGGGGAACTTACAATGAGCAGTTCTTC
TRBV7-8	TRBJ2-7	NA	NA	CASSLALLSYEQYF	TGTGCCAGCAGCTTAGCGCTTCTCTCCTACGAGCAGTACTTC
TRBV19	TRBJ2-5	TRBD2	NA	CASSTFSGQETQYF	TGTGCCAGTAGTACCTTTAGCGGGCAAGAGACCCAGTACTTC
TRBV11-2	TRBJ2-4	NA	NA	CATQRNDAPGLAKNIQYF	TGTGCCACCCAGCGCAACGACGCTCCGGGTCTAGCCAAAAACATTCAGTACTTC
TRBV30	TRBJ1-4	TRBD1	NA	CAWRGTGDEKLFF	TGTGCCTGGAGAGGGACAGGGGATGAAAAACTGTTTTTT
TRBV14	TRBJ1-6	TRBD1	medium-sized	CASSPTGARTPLHF	TGTGCCAGCAGCCCTACAGGGGCTAGGACACCCCTCCACTTT
TRBV5-4	TRBJ1-1	NA	NA	CASSGGEGIAFF	TGTGCCAGCAGCGGGGGGGAGGGAATAGCTTTCTTT
TRBV7-9	TRBJ1-1	NA	NA	CASSLDQNTEAFF	TGTGCCAGCAGCTTAGACCAGAACACTGAAGCTTTCTTT
TRBV6-1	TRBJ2-1	NA	NA	CASSASGYNEQFF	TGTGCCAGCAGTGCCAGCGGCTACAATGAGCAGTTCTTC
TRBV7-6	TRBJ2-7	TRBD2	once	CASSASGGGEVYEQYF	TGTGCCAGCAGCGCCTCGGGAGGGGGAGAAGTCTACGAGCAGTACTTC
TRBV7-6	TRBJ1-6	NA	NA	CASSLVGRNSPLHF	TGTGCCAGCAGCTTAGTGGGGAGAAATTCACCCCTCCACTTT